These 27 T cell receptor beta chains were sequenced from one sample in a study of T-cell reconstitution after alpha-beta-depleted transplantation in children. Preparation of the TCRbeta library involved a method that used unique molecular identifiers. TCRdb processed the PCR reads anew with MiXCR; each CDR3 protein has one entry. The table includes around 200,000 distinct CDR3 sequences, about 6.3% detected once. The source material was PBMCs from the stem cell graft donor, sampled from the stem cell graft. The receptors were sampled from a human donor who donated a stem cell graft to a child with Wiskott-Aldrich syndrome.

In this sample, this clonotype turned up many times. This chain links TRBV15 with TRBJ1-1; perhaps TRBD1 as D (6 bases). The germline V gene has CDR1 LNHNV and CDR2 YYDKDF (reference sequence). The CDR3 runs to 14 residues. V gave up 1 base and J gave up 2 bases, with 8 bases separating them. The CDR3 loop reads CATSRVGGNTEAFF. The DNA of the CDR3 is TGTGCCACCAGCAGAGTGGGGGGCAACACTGAAGCTTTCTTT. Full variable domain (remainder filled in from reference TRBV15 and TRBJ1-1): DAMVIQNPRYQVTQFGKPVTLSCSQTLNHNVMYWYQQKSSQAPKLLFHYYDKDFNNEADTPDNFQSRRPNTSFCFLDIRSPGLGDTAMYLCATSRVGGNTEAFFGQGTRLTVV.

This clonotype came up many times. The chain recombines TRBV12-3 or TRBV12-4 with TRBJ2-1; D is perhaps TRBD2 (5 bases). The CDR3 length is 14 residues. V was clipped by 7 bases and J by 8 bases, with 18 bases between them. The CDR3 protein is CASTLAGRRHEQFF. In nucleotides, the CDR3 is TGTGCCAGCACGTTGGCGGGTCGGAGGCATGAGCAGTTCTTC.

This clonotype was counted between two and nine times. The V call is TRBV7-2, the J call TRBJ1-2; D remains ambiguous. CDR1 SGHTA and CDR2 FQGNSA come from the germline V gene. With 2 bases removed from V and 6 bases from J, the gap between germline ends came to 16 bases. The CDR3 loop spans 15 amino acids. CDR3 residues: CASSLLPGRRDGYTF. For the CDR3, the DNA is TGTGCCAGCAGCTTATTGCCCGGGCGGAGGGATGGCTACACCTTC.

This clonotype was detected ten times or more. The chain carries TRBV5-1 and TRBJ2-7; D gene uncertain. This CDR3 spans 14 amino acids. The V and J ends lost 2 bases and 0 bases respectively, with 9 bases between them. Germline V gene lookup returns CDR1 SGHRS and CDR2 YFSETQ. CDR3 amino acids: CASSFEESSYEQYF. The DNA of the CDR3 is TGCGCCAGCAGCTTCGAGGAGTCCTCCTACGAGCAGTACTTC.

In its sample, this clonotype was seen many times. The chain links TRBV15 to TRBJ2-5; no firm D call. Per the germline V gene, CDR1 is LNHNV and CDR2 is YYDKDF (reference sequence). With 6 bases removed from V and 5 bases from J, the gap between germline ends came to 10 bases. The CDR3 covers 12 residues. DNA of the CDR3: TGTGCCACCAGTAGGCTAACGGAGACCCAGTACTTC. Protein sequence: CATSRLTETQYF.

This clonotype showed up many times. Written as DNA, the CDR3 is TGCGCCAGCAGCTTAGCACAGGGGAACACTGAAGCTTTCTTT. Amino acid sequence: CASSLAQGNTEAFF. The chain couples TRBV5-1 to TRBJ1-1; a possible D gene is TRBD1 (6 bases). The CDR3 runs 14 residues. CDR1 is SGHRS and CDR2 is YFSETQ in the germline V gene. Trimming removed 2 bases from V and 1 base from J, with 9 bases in between.

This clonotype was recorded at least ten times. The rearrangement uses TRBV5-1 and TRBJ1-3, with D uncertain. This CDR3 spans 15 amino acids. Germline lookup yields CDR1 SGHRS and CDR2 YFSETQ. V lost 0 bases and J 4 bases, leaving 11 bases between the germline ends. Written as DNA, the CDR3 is TGCGCCAGCAGCTTGGATTCTCCGCCAGGAAACACCATATATTTT. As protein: CASSLDSPPGNTIYF.

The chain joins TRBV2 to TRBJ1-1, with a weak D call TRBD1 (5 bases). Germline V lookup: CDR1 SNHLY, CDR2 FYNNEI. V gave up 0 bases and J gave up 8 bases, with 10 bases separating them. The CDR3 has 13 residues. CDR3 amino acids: CASSEAVGGEAFF. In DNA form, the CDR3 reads TGTGCCAGCAGTGAAGCGGTCGGGGGAGAAGCTTTCTTT.

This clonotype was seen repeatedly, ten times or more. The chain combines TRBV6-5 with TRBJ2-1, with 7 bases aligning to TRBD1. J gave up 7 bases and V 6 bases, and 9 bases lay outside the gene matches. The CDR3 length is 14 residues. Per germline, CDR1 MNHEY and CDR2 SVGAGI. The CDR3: CASRHRDRNNEQFF. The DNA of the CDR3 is TGTGCCAGCAGGCACCGGGACAGAAATAATGAGCAGTTCTTC.

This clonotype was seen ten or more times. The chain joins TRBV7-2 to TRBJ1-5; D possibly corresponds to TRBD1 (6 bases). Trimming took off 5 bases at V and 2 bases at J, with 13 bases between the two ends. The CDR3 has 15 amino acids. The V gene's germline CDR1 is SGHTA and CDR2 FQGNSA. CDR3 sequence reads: CASSNPGGGNQPQHF. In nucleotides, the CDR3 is TGTGCCAGCAGCAACCCGGGGGGCGGCAATCAGCCCCAGCATTTT.

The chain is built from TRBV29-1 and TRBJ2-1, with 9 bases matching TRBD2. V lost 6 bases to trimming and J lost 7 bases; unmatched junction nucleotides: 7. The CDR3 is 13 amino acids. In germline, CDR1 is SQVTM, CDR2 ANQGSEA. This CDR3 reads CSVRGLAENEQFF. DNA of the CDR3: TGCAGCGTGAGGGGACTAGCTGAGAATGAGCAGTTCTTC.

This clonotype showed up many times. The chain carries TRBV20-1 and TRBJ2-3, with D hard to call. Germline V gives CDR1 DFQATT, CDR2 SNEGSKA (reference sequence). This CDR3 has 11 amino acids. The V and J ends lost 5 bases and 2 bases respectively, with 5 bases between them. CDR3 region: CSAGDTDTQYF. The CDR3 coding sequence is TGCAGTGCTGGGGACACAGATACGCAGTATTTT.

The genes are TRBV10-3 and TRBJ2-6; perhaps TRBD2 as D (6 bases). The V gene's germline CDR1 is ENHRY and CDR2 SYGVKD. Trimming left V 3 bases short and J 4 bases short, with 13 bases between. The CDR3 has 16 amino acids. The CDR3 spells CAISDARTKGANVLTF. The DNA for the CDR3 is TGTGCCATCAGTGATGCCAGGACTAAGGGGGCCAACGTCCTGACTTTC.

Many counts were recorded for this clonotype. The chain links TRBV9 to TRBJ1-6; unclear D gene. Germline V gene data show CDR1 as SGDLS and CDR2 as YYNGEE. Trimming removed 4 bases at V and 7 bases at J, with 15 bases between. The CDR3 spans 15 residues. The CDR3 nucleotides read TGTGCCAGCAGCCCCCTCGGGAGGGAGAATTCACCCCTCCACTTT. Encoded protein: CASSPLGRENSPLHF.

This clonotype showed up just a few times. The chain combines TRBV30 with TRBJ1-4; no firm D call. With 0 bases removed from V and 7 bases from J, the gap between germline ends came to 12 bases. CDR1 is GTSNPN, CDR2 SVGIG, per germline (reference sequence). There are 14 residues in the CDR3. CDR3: CAWSVGAFGEKLFF. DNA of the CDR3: TGTGCCTGGAGTGTCGGCGCTTTTGGTGAAAAACTGTTTTTT.

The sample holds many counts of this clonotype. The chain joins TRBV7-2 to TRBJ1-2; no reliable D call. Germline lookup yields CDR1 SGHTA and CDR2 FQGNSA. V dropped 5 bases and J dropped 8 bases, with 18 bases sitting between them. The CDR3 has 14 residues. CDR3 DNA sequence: TGTGCCAGCAGCAGCCCTAACCGCGAAGGCGGCTACACCTTC. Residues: CASSSPNREGGYTF.

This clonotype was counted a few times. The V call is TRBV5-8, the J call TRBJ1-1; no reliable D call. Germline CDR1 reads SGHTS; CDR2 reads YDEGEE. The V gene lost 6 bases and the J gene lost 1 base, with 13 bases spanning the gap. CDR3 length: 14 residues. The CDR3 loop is CASTLGRSNTEAFF. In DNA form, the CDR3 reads TGTGCCAGCACCCTCGGACGATCGAACACTGAAGCTTTCTTT.

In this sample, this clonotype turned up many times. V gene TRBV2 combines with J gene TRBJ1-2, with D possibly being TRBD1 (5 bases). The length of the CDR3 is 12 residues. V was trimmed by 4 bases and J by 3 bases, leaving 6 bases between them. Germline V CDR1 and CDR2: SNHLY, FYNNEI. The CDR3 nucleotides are TGTGCCAGCAGTGTACAGGACTATGGCTACACCTTC. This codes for CASSVQDYGYTF.

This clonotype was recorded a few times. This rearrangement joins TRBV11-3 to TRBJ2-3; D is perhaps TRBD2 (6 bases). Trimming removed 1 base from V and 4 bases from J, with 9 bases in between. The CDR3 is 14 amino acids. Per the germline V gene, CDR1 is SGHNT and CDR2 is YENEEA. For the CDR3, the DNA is TGTGCCAGCAGCTTAGCCCGGGAGTCAGATACGCAGTATTTT. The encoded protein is CASSLARESDTQYF. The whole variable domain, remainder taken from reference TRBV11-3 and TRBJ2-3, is EAGVVQSPRYKIIEKKQPVAFWCNPISGHNTLYWYLQNLGQGPELLIRYENEEAVDDSQLPKDRFSAERLKGVDSTLKIQPAELGDSAVYLCASSLARESDTQYFGPGTRLTVL.

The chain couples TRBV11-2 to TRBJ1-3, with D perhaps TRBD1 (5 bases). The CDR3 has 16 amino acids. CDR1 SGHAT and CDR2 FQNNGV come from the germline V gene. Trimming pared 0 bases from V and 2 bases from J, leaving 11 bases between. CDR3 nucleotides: TGTGCCAGCAGCTTAGATAGAGTGGGGCCTGGAAACACCATATATTTT. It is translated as CASSLDRVGPGNTIYF.

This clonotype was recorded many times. DNA for the CDR3: TGCAGTGCTAGAATAGCTAGCGGGGGGGCTAATGAGCAGTTCTTC. It specifies CSARIASGGANEQFF. J is TRBJ2-1 and V is TRBV20-1; 12 bases line up with TRBD2. V shed 2 bases and J 7 bases; nucleotides not matched to a gene: 6. Germline loops: CDR1 DFQATT, CDR2 SNEGSKA (reference sequence). The CDR3 extends over 15 amino acids.

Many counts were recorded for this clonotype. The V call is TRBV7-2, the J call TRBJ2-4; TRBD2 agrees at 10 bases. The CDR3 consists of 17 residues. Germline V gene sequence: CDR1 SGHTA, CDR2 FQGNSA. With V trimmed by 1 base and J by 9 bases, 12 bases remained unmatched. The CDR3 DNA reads TGTGCCAGCAGCTTAGTCGGTAGCGGGGGGACTAGGAGCATTCAGTACTTC. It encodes CASSLVGSGGTRSIQYF. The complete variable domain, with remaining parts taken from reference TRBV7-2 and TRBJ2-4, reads GAGVSQSPSNKVTEKGKDVELRCDPISGHTALYWYRQSLGQGLEFLIYFQGNSAPDKSGLPSDRFSAERTGGSVSTLTIQRTQQEDSAVYLCASSLVGSGGTRSIQYFGAGTRLSVL.

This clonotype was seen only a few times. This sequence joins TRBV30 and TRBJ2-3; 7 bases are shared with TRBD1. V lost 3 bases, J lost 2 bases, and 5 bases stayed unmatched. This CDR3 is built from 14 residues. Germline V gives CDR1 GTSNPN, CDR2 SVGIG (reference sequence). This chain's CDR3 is CAWSRDSTTDTQYF. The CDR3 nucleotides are TGTGCCTGGAGCCGGGACAGTACCACAGATACGCAGTATTTT.

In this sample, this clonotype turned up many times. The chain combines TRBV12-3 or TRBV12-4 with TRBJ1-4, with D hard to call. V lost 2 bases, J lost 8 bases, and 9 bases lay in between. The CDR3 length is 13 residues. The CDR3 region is CASSLQVGEKLFF. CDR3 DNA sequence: TGTGCCAGCAGTTTACAGGTTGGAGAAAAACTGTTTTTT.

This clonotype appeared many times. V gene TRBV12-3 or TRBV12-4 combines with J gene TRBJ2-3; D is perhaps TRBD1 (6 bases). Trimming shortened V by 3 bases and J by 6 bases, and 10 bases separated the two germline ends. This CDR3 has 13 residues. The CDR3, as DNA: TGTGCCAGCAGTTTTAACAGGGAGGATACGCAGTATTTT. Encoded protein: CASSFNREDTQYF.

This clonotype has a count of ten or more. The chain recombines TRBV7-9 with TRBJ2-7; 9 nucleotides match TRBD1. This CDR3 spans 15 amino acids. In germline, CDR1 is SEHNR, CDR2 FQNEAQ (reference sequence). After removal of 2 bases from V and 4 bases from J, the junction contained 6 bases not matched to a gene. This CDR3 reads CASSLHSTGGYEQYF. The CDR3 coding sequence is TGTGCCAGCAGCTTACATTCGACAGGGGGGTACGAGCAGTACTTC.

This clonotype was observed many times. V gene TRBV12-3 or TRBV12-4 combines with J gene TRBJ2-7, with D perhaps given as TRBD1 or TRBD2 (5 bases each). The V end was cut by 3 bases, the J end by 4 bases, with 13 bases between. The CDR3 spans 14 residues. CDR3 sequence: CASSFSGRGYEQYF. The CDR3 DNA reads TGTGCCAGCAGTTTTTCGGGACGAGGGTACGAGCAGTACTTC.